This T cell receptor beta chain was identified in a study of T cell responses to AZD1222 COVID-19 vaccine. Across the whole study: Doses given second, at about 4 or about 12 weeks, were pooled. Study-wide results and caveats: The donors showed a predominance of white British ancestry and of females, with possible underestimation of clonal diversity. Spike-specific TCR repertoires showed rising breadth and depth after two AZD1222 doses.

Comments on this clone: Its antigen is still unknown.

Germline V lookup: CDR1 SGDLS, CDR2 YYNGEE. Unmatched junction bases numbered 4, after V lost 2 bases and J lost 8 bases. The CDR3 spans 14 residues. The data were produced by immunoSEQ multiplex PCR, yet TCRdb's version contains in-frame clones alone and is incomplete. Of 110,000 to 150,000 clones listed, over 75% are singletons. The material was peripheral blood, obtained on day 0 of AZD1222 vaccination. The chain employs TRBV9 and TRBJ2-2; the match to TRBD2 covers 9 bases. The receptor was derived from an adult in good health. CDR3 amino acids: CASSVRSGRGELFF. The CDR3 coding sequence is TGTGCCAGCAGCGTGAGGAGCGGGAGGGGGGAGCTGTTTTTT.